This record looks at one T cell receptor beta chain sequence and its context. Antigen unknown. The data were obtained in a study of shared clonotypes between healthy human individuals. In the study overall: Per donor, CD8 memory used one plate, CD8 naive used two, CD4 memory used three and CD4 naive used three.

Study observations and caveats: The sharing of roughly 5% of naive CD4 clonotypes was seen across a handful of donors.

Per the original methods: Junction-only immunoSEQ sequences carried no quality scores, so filtering differed. Here immunoSEQ multiplex PCR was the method, and the copy in TCRdb shows in-frame clones only, minus some. V and J calls and clone size follow that table, whereas D and trimming were derived from the DNA. The sample carries approximately 88,000 clones, 60% to 70% recorded once. From germline, CDR1 is SGHTS and CDR2 YDEGEE. The CDR3 loop spans 14 amino acids. The V gene lost 0 bases and the J gene lost 0 bases, with 6 bases spanning the gap. This TCR was sampled from a man aged 25 to 45 in good health. The rearrangement links TRBV5-8 to TRBJ1-2, with D unresolved. Sequencing used memory CD8+ T cells sorted from blood. Subset in this sample: CD45RO+ cells pooled with CCR7-negative TemRA cells. The CDR3, as DNA: TGTGCCAGCAGCTTGGAGGACCCTAACTATGGCTACACCTTC. Its translation: CASSLEDPNYGYTF.